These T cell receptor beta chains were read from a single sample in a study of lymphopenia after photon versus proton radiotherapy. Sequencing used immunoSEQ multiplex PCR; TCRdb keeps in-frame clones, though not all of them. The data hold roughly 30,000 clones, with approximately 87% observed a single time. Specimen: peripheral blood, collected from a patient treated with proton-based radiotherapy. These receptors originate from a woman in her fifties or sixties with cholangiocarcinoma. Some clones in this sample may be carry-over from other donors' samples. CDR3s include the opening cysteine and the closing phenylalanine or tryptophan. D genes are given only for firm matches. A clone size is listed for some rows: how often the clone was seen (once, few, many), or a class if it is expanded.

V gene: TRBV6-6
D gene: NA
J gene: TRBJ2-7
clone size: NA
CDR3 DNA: TGTGCCAGCAGTTACCGTACAGGCGACTCCTACGAGCAGTACTTC
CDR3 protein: CASSYRTGDSYEQYF

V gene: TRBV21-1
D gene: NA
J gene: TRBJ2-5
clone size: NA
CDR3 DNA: TGTGCCAGCAGCAAAACGGGGGCACAAGAAGAGACCCAGTACTTC
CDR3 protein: CASSKTGAQEETQYF

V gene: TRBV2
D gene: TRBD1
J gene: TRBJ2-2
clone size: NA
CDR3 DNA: TGTGCCAGCAGGGGACAGGGCTACGGGGAGCTGTTTTTT
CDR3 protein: CASRGQGYGELFF

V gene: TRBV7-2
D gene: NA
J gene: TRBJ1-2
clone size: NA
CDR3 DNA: TGTGCCAGCAGCCTCGGACAGACTTCGTATAATGGCTACACCTTC
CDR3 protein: CASSLGQTSYNGYTF

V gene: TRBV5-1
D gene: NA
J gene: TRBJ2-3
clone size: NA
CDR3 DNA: TGCGCCAGCAGCTTGGCTATAGGCGTCCAGATCACAGATACGCAGTATTTT
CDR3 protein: CASSLAIGVQITDTQYF

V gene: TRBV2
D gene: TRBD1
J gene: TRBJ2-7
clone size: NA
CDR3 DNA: TGTGCCACAGGGGGCGTAGGGACTGCAGAGCAGTACTTC
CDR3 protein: CATGGVGTAEQYF

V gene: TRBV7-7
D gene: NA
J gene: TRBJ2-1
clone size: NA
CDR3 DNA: TGTGCCAGCAGCTTCGGGCTAGCGACATACAATGAGCAGTTCTTC
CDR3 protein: CASSFGLATYNEQFF

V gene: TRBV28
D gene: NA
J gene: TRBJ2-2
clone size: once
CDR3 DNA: TGTGCCAGCAGCAGGGACGGTTCGAACACCGGGGAGCTGTTTTTT
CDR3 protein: CASSRDGSNTGELFF

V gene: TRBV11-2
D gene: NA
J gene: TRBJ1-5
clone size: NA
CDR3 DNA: TGTGCCAGCAGCTCTACTTCGAGGGGCAATCAGCCCCAGCATTTT
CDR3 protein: CASSSTSRGNQPQHF

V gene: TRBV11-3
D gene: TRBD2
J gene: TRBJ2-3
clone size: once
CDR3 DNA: TGTGCCAGCAGCCGAGGGACTAGCAGTGCTAGCACAGATACGCAGTATTTT
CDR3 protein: CASSRGTSSASTDTQYF

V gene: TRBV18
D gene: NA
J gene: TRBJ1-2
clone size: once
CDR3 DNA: TGTGCCAGCTCACCGACAGCTAACTATGGCTACACCTTC
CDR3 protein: CASSPTANYGYTF

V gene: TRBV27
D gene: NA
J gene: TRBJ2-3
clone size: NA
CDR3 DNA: TGTGCCAGCAGTCCGGGGGACAGACTGGGCACAGATACGCAGTATTTT
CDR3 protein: CASSPGDRLGTDTQYF

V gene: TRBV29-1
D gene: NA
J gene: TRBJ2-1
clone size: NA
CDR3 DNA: TGCAGCGTTGAAGATCCGCGGGCTGAGCAGTTCTTC
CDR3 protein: CSVEDPRAEQFF

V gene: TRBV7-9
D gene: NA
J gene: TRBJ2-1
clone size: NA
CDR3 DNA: TGTGCCAGCAGCTTAGTCGCGTCCCCCCGGGGATTGTATGAGCAGTTCTTC
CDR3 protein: CASSLVASPRGLYEQFF

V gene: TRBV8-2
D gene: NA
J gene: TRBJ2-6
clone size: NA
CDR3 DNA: TGTGGCAGAAATTTTACACAAAGTCGGGCCAACGTCCTGACTTTC
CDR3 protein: CGRNFTQSRANVLTF

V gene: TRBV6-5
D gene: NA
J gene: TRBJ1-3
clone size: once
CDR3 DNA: TGTGCCAGCGTCGGACTAACGAGCTCTGGAAACACCATATATTTT
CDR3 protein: CASVGLTSSGNTIYF

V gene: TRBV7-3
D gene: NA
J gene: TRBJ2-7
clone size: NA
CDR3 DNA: TGTGCCAGCAGCTTCAACGTCGGGGCAGGCTACGAGCAGTACTTC
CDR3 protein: CASSFNVGAGYEQYF

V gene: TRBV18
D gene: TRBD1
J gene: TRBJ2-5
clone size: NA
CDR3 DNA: TGTGCCAGCTCACAGGGACAGGGTCACGAGACCCAGTACTTC
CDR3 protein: CASSQGQGHETQYF

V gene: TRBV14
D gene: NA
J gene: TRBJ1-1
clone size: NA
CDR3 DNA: TGTGCCAGCAGTATTCTAGCGGGACAGAACACTGAAGCTTTCTTT
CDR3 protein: CASSILAGQNTEAFF

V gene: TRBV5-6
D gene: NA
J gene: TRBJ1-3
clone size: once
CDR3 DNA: TGTGCCAGCAGCTTTTTCCCACCCCAGTACCCCTCTGGAAACACCATATATTTT
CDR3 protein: CASSFFPPQYPSGNTIYF

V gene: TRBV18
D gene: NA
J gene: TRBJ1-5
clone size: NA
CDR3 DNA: TGTGCCAGCTCACCAATTTACAGGGTGGGCGATCAGCCCCAGCATTTT
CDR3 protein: CASSPIYRVGDQPQHF

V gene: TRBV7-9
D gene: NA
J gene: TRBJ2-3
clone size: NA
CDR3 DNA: TGTGCCAGCAGCCAAGTCTATAGGCGGACTAGCACAGATACGCAGTATTTT
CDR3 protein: CASSQVYRRTSTDTQYF

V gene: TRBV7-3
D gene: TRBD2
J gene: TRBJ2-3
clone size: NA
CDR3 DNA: TGTGCCAGCAGCTTAGAGAGACTAGCGGGGGGCCGAACAGATACGCAGTATTTT
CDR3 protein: CASSLERLAGGRTDTQYF

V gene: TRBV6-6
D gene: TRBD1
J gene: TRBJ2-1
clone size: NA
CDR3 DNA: TGTGCCAGCAGGAGACTCGGACAGGGGAGAAATGAGCAGTTCTTC
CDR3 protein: CASRRLGQGRNEQFF

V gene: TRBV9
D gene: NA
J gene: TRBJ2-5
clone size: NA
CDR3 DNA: TGTGCCAGCAGCGTGTGGGTAGACCAAGAGACCCAGTACTTC
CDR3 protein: CASSVWVDQETQYF

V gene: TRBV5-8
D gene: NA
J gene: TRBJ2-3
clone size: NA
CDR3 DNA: TGTGCCAGCAGCTTTGGGGGGGATACGCAGTATTTT
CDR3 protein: CASSFGGDTQYF